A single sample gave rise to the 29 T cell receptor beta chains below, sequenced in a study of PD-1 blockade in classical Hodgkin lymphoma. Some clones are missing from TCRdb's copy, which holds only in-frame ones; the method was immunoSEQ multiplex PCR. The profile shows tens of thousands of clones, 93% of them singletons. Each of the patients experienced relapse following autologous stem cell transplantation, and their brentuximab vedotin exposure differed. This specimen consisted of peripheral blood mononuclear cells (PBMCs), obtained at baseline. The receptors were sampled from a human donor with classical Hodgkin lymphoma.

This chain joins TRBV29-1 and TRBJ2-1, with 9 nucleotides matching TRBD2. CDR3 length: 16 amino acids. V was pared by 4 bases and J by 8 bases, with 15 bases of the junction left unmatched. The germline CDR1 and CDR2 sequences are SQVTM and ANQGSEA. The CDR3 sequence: CSVVDIDGGRVDEQFF. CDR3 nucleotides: TGCAGCGTTGTTGACATAGATGGCGGGAGGGTTGATGAGCAGTTCTTC.

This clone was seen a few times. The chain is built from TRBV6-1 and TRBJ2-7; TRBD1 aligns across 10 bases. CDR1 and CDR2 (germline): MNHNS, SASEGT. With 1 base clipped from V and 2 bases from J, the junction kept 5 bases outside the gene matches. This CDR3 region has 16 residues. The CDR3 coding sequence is TGTGCCAGCAGTGAAGGCGGGACAGGGGTAGCCTACGAGCAGTACTTC. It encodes CASSEGGTGVAYEQYF.

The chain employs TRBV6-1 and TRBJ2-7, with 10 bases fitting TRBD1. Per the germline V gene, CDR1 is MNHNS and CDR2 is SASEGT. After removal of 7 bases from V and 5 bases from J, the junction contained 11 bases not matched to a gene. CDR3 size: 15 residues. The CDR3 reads CASTYRDRGRNEQYF. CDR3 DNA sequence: TGTGCCAGCACATACCGGGACAGGGGTAGGAACGAGCAGTACTTC.

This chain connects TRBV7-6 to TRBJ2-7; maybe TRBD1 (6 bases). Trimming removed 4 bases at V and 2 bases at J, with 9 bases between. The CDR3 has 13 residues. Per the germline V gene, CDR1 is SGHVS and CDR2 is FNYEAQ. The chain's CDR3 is CASSSGTTYEQYF. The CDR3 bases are TGTGCCAGCAGCTCCGGGACAACCTACGAGCAGTACTTC. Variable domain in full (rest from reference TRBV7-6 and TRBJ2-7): GAGVSQSPRYKVTKRGQDVALRCDPISGHVSLYWYRQALGQGPEFLTYFNYEAQQDKSGLPNDRFSAERPEGSISTLTIQRTEQRDSAMYRCASSSGTTYEQYFGPGTRLTVT.

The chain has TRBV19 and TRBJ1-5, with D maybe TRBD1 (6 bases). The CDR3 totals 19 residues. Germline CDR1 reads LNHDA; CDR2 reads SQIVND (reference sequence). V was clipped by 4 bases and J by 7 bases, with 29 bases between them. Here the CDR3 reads CASSTSVGGDTAPKQPQHF. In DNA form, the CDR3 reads TGTGCCAGTAGTACCTCCGTAGGGGGGGACACGGCGCCAAAACAGCCCCAGCATTTT.

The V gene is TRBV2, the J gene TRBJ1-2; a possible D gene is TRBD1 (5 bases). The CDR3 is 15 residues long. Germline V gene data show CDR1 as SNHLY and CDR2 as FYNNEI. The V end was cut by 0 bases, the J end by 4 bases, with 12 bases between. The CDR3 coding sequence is TGTGCCAGCAGTGAAGCGCTCGGGGGTTTCTATGGCTACACCTTC. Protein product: CASSEALGGFYGYTF.

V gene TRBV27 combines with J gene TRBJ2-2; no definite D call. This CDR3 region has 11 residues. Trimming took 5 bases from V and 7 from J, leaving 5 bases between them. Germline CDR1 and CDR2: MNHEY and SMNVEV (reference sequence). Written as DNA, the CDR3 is TGTGCCAGCAGTCCCGGCGGGGAGCTGTTTTTT. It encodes CASSPGGELFF.

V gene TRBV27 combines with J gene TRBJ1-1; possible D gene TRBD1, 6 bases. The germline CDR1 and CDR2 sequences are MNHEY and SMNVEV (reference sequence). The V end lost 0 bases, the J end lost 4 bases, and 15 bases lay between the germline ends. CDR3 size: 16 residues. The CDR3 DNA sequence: TGTGCCAGCAGTTTATCCGGGGGCGGTTTTGGCACTGAAGCTTTCTTT. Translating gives CASSLSGGGFGTEAFF.

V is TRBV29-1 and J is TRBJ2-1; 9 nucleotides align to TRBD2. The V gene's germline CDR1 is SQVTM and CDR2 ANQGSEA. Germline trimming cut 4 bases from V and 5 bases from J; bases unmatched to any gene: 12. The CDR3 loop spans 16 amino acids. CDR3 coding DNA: TGCAGCGTTGGTGGAGGTAGCGGGGGCCCAGACAATGAGCAGTTCTTC. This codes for CSVGGGSGGPDNEQFF.

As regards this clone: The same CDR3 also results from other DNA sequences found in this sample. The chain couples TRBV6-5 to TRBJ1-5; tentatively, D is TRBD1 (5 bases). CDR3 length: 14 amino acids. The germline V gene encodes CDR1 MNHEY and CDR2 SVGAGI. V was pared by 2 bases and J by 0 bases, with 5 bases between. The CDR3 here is CASSYTGSNQPQHF. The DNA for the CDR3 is TGTGCCAGCAGTTACACAGGTAGCAATCAGCCCCAGCATTTT.

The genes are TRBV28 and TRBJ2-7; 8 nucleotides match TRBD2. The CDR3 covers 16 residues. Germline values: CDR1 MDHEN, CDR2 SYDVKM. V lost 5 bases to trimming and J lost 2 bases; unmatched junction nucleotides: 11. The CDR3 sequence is CASSIAGKSSTYEQYF. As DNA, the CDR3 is TGTGCCAGCAGTATAGCGGGGAAGTCCTCAACCTACGAGCAGTACTTC.

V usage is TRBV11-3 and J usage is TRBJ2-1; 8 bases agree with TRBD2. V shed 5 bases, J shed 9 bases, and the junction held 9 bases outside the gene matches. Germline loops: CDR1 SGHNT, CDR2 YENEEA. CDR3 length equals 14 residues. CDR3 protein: CASSRPGGPGEQFF. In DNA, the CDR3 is TGTGCCAGCAGCCGACCGGGGGGGCCCGGTGAGCAGTTCTTC.

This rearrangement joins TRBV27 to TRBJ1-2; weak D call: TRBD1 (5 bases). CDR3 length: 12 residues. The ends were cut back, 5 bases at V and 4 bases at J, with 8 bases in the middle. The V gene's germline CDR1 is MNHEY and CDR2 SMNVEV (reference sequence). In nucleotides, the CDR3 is TGTGCCAGCAGTCCCGGGACCTATGGCTACACCTTC. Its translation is CASSPGTYGYTF.

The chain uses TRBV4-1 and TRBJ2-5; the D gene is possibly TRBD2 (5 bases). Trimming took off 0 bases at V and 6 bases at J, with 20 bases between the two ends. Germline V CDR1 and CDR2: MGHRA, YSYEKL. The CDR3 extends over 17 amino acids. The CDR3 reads CASSQDTGEGRGKTQYF. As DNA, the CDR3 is TGCGCCAGCAGCCAAGATACCGGGGAAGGCCGTGGAAAGACCCAGTACTTC.

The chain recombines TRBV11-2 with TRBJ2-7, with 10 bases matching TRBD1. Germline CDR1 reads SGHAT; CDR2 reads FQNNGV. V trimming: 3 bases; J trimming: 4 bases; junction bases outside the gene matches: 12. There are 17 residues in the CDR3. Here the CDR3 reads CASSFKPAGQGWYEQYF. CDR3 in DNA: TGTGCCAGCAGCTTCAAACCGGCGGGACAGGGGTGGTACGAGCAGTACTTC.

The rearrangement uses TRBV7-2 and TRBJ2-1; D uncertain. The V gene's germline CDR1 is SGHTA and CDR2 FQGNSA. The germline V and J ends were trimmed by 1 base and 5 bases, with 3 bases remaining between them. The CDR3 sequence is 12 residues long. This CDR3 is CASSLEDNEQFF. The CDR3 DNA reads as TGTGCCAGCAGCTTAGAGGACAATGAGCAGTTCTTC.

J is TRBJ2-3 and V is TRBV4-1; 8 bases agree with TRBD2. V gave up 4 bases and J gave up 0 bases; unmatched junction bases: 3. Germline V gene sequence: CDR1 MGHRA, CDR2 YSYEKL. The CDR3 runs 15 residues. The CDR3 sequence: CASSPAGESTDTQYF. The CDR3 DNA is TGCGCCAGCAGCCCAGCGGGGGAGAGCACAGATACGCAGTATTTT.

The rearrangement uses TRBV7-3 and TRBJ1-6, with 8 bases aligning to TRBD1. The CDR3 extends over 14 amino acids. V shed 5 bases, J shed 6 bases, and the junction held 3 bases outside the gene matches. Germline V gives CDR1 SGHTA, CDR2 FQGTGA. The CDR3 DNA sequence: TGTGCCAGCAGCAAAACAGGGGGTAATTCACCCCTCCACTTT. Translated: CASSKTGGNSPLHF.

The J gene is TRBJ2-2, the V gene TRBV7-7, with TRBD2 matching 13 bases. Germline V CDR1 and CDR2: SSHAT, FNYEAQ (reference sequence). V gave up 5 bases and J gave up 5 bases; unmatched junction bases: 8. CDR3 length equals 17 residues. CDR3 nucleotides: TGTGCCAGCAGCCCCCCCGGACTAGCGGGAGTTACCGGGGAGCTGTTTTTT. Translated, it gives CASSPPGLAGVTGELFF.

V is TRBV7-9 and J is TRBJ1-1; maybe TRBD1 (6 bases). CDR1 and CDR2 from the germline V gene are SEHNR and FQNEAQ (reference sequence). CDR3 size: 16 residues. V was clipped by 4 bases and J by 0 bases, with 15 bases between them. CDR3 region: CASSSEPGHMNTEAFF. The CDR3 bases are TGTGCCAGCAGCTCTGAACCGGGACACATGAACACTGAAGCTTTCTTT.

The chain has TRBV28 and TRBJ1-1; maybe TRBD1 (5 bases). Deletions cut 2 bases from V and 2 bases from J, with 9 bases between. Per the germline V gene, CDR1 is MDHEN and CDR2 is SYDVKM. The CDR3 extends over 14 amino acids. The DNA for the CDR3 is TGTGCCAGCAGTTTAGGATGGGGCAACACTGAAGCTTTCTTT. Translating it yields CASSLGWGNTEAFF.

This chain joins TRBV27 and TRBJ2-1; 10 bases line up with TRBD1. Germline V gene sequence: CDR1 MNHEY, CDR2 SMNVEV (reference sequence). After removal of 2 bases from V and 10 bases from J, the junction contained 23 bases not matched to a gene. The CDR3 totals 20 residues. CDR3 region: CASSLPGQGLGRRMGKEQFF. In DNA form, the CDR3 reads TGTGCCAGCAGTTTACCGGGACAGGGGTTAGGACGCCGGATGGGTAAGGAGCAGTTCTTC.

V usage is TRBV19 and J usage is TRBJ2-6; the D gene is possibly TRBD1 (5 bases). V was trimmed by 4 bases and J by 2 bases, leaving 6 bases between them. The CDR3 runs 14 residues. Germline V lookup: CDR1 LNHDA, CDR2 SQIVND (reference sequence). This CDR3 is CASSNRPGANVLTF. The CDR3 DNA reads TGTGCCAGTAGTAACAGGCCTGGGGCCAACGTCCTGACTTTC.

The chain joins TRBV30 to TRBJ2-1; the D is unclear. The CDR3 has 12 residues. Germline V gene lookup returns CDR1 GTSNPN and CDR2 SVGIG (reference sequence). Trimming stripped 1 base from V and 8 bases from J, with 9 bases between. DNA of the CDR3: TGTGCCTGGAGTGCGCGTGTGCATGAGCAGTTCTTC. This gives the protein CAWSARVHEQFF.

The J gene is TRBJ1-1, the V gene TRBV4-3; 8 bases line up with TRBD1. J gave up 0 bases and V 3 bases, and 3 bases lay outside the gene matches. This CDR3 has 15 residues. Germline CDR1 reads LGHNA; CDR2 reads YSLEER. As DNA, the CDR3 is TGCGCCAGCAGCCATGCAGGGGGCGTGAACACTGAAGCTTTCTTT. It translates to CASSHAGGVNTEAFF.

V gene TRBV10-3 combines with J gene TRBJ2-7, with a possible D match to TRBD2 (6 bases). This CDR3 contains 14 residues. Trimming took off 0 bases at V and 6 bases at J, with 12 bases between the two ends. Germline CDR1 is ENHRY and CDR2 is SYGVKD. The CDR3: CAISESTRGGEQYF. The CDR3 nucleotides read TGTGCCATCAGTGAGTCGACAAGGGGAGGCGAGCAGTACTTC.

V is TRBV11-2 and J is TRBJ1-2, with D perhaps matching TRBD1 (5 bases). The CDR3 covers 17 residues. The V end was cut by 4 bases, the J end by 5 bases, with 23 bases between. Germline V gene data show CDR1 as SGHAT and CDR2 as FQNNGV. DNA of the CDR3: TGTGCCAGCAGCTACGGCGGGGGTCGCCAGCTACCTTATGGCTACACCTTC. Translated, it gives CASSYGGGRQLPYGYTF.

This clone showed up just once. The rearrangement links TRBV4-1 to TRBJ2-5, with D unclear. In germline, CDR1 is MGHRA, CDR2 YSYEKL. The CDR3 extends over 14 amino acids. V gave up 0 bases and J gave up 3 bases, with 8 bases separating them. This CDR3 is CASSQDGGEETQYF. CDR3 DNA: TGCGCCAGCAGCCAAGACGGTGGGGAAGAGACCCAGTACTTC.

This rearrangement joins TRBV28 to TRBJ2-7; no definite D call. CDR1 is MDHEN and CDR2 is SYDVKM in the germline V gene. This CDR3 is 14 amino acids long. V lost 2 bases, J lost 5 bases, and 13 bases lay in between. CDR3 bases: TGTGCCAGCAGTTTAGTCTGGGCTGATCACGAGCAGTACTTC. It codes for CASSLVWADHEQYF.